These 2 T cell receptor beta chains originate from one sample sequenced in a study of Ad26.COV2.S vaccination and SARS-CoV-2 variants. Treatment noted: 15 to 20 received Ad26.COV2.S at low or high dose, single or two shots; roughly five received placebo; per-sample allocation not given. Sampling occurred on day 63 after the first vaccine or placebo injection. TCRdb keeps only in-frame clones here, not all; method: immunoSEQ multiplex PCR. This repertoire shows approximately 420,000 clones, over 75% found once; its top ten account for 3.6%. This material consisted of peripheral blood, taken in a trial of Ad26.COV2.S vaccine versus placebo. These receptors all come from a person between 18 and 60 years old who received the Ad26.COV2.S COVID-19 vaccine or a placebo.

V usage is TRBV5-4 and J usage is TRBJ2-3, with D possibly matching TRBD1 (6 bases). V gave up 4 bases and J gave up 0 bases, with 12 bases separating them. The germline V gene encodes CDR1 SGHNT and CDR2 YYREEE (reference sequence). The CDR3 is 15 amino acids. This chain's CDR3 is CASSQAGTSTDTQYF. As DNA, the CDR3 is TGTGCCAGCAGCCAAGCCGGGACAAGCACAGATACGCAGTATTTT.

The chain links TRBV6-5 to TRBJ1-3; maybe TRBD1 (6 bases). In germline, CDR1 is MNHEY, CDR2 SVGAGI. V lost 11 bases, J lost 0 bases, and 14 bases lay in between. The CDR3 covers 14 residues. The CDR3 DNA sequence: TGTGCCGCAGGGGAGGCAAACTCTGGAAACACCATATATTTT. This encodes CAAGEANSGNTIYF.